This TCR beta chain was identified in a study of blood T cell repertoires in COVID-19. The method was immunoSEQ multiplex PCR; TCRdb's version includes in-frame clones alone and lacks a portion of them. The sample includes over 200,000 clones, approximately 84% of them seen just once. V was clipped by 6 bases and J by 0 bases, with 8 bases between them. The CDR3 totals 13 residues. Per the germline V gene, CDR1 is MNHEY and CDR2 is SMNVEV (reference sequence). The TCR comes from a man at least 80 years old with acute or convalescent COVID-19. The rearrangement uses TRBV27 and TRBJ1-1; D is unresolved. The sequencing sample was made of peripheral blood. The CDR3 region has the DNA TGTGCCAGCAGACTAACAATGAACACTGAAGCTTTCTTT. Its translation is CASRLTMNTEAFF.